These T cell receptor beta chains were read from a single sample in a study of human versus mouse CDR3 diversity and MHC coevolution. Here immunoSEQ multiplex PCR was the method, and the copy in TCRdb shows in-frame clones only, minus some. The sample shows more than 60,000 clones, 85% to 95% of them seen only once. The material sequenced was naive CD4+ T cells from blood. The receptors shown here come from a person between 25 and 70 years old in good health. The CDR3 runs from the conserved cysteine through the conserved F or W. D genes are given only for firm matches. Part of the rows lack a size; the others show once, few, many or a class for expanded clones.

clone size: -; V gene: TRBV6-1; J gene: TRBJ1-1; D gene: -; CDR3 protein: CASSGGQLIMNTEAFF; CDR3 DNA: TGTGCCAGCAGTGGGGGGCAACTGATTATGAACACTGAAGCTTTCTTT
clone size: -; V gene: TRBV23-1; J gene: TRBJ1-1; D gene: TRBD1; CDR3 protein: CASSPRQGDRAFF; CDR3 DNA: TGCGCCAGCAGTCCACGACAGGGCGATCGAGCTTTCTTT
clone size: -; V gene: TRBV28; J gene: TRBJ1-3; D gene: -; CDR3 protein: CASNRDLSGNTIYF; CDR3 DNA: TGTGCCAGCAATAGGGACTTATCTGGAAACACCATATATTTT
clone size: -; V gene: TRBV19; J gene: TRBJ2-7; D gene: TRBD1; CDR3 protein: CASSLTGGSYEQYF; CDR3 DNA: TGTGCCAGTAGTCTGACAGGGGGCTCCTACGAGCAGTACTTC
clone size: -; V gene: TRBV28; J gene: TRBJ1-6; D gene: TRBD1; CDR3 protein: CASSLGRGQGFSSLHF; CDR3 DNA: TGTGCCAGCAGTTTGGGACGTGGACAGGGGTTTTCGTCGCTCCACTTT
clone size: -; V gene: TRBV6-1; J gene: TRBJ1-3; D gene: TRBD1; CDR3 protein: CATADRGAGNTIYF; CDR3 DNA: TGTGCCACCGCCGACAGGGGGGCTGGAAACACCATATATTTT
clone size: -; V gene: TRBV9; J gene: TRBJ2-1; D gene: TRBD2; CDR3 protein: CASSVDGAGAGYNEQFF; CDR3 DNA: TGTGCCAGCAGCGTAGATGGAGCGGGGGCGGGGTACAATGAGCAGTTCTTC
clone size: -; V gene: TRBV11-2; J gene: TRBJ2-1; D gene: TRBD2; CDR3 protein: CASSPGAGGEQFF; CDR3 DNA: TGTGCCAGCAGCCCAGGCGCGGGAGGTGAGCAGTTCTTC
clone size: -; V gene: TRBV28; J gene: TRBJ2-6; D gene: TRBD1; CDR3 protein: CASSWDRGVSGANVLTF; CDR3 DNA: TGTGCCAGCAGTTGGGACAGGGGGGTCTCTGGGGCCAACGTCCTGACTTTC
clone size: -; V gene: TRBV5-1; J gene: TRBJ1-1; D gene: TRBD1; CDR3 protein: CASSSGTGENTEAFF; CDR3 DNA: TGCGCCAGCAGCTCCGGGACAGGAGAAAACACTGAAGCTTTCTTT
clone size: -; V gene: TRBV6-6; J gene: TRBJ2-2; D gene: -; CDR3 protein: CASSYGYGVNTGELFF; CDR3 DNA: TGTGCCAGCAGTTACGGGTACGGGGTGAACACCGGGGAGCTGTTTTTT
clone size: -; V gene: TRBV5-6; J gene: TRBJ1-5; D gene: -; CDR3 protein: CASSRRVGGGNQPQHF; CDR3 DNA: TGTGCCAGCAGCCGGCGCGTGGGAGGGGGCAATCAGCCCCAGCATTTT
clone size: -; V gene: TRBV6-1; J gene: TRBJ2-1; D gene: TRBD2; CDR3 protein: CASSEREGHEQFF; CDR3 DNA: TGTGCCAGCAGTGAACGGGAGGGTCATGAGCAGTTCTTC
clone size: -; V gene: TRBV9; J gene: TRBJ2-5; D gene: -; CDR3 protein: CASSVGGGPLQETQYF; CDR3 DNA: TGTGCCAGCAGCGTAGGCGGGGGCCCACTCCAAGAGACCCAGTACTTC
clone size: -; V gene: TRBV9; J gene: TRBJ2-2; D gene: -; CDR3 protein: CASSVELAANTGELFF; CDR3 DNA: TGTGCCAGCAGCGTAGAATTGGCGGCGAACACCGGGGAGCTGTTTTTT
clone size: -; V gene: TRBV6-6; J gene: TRBJ2-1; D gene: -; CDR3 protein: CASSYPDRHNEQFF; CDR3 DNA: TGTGCCAGCAGTTACCCAGACAGACACAATGAGCAGTTCTTC
clone size: -; V gene: TRBV6-5; J gene: TRBJ2-7; D gene: -; CDR3 protein: CASSPDPGAYEQYF; CDR3 DNA: TGTGCCAGCAGTCCAGACCCTGGAGCCTACGAGCAGTACTTC
clone size: -; V gene: TRBV28; J gene: TRBJ1-5; D gene: TRBD1; CDR3 protein: CASRGQDSNQPQHF; CDR3 DNA: TGTGCCAGCAGGGGACAGGATAGCAATCAGCCCCAGCATTTT
clone size: -; V gene: TRBV11-2; J gene: TRBJ1-2; D gene: -; CDR3 protein: CASSSPREGSTSSYTF; CDR3 DNA: TGTGCCAGCAGCTCGCCTCGAGAGGGTTCAACATCTAGCTACACCTTC
clone size: -; V gene: TRBV30; J gene: TRBJ1-1; D gene: -; CDR3 protein: CAWSVRGSYRLMNTEAFF; CDR3 DNA: TGTGCCTGGAGTGTAAGAGGGAGTTATCGTCTCATGAACACTGAAGCTTTCTTT
clone size: -; V gene: TRBV5-4; J gene: TRBJ1-2; D gene: -; CDR3 protein: CASSSKDRPYGYTF; CDR3 DNA: TGTGCCAGCAGCTCTAAAGACAGACCTTATGGCTACACCTTC
clone size: -; V gene: TRBV6-5; J gene: TRBJ2-5; D gene: TRBD1; CDR3 protein: CASSAGTGKETQYF; CDR3 DNA: TGTGCCAGCAGTGCCGGGACAGGGAAGGAGACCCAGTACTTC
clone size: -; V gene: TRBV19; J gene: TRBJ2-7; D gene: TRBD1; CDR3 protein: CASGQGRSYEQYF; CDR3 DNA: TGTGCCAGCGGACAGGGACGCTCCTACGAGCAGTACTTC
clone size: -; V gene: TRBV6-5; J gene: TRBJ2-2; D gene: -; CDR3 protein: CASRPTNGNTGELFF; CDR3 DNA: TGTGCCAGCAGGCCGACAAACGGGAACACCGGGGAGCTGTTTTTT
clone size: -; V gene: TRBV19; J gene: TRBJ2-2; D gene: -; CDR3 protein: CASSIADRRRANTGELFF; CDR3 DNA: TGTGCCAGTAGTATAGCCGACAGGAGGCGAGCGAACACCGGGGAGCTGTTTTTT
clone size: -; V gene: TRBV28; J gene: TRBJ1-2; D gene: TRBD1; CDR3 protein: CASSYRGRSYGYTF; CDR3 DNA: TGTGCCAGCAGCTACAGGGGGCGAAGCTATGGCTACACCTTC
clone size: once; V gene: TRBV5-1; J gene: TRBJ2-7; D gene: -; CDR3 protein: CASSLVPLSHEQYF; CDR3 DNA: TGCGCCAGCAGCTTGGTGCCTCTATCCCACGAGCAGTACTTC
clone size: -; V gene: TRBV2; J gene: TRBJ2-1; D gene: -; CDR3 protein: CASKDTLSSYNEQFF; CDR3 DNA: TGTGCCAGCAAAGACACTCTAAGCTCCTACAATGAGCAGTTCTTC
clone size: -; V gene: TRBV9; J gene: TRBJ2-1; D gene: -; CDR3 protein: CASSVEATGEQFF; CDR3 DNA: TGTGCCAGCAGCGTAGAGGCGACGGGGGAGCAGTTCTTC
clone size: -; V gene: TRBV18; J gene: TRBJ2-1; D gene: -; CDR3 protein: CASSRARSYNEQFF; CDR3 DNA: TGTGCCAGCTCGCGGGCTAGGTCCTACAATGAGCAGTTCTTC
clone size: -; V gene: TRBV2; J gene: TRBJ1-5; D gene: TRBD1; CDR3 protein: CASSVQGAFSQPQHF; CDR3 DNA: TGTGCCAGCAGTGTACAGGGGGCTTTCAGTCAGCCCCAGCATTTT